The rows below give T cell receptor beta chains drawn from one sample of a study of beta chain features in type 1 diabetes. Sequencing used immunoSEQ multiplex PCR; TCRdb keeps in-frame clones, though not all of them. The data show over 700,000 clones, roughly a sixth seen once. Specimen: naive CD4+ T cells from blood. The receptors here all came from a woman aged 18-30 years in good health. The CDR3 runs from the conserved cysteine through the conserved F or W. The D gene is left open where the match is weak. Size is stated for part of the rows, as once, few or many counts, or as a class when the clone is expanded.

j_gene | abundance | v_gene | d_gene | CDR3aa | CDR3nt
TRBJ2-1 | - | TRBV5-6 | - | CASSLAGNRYNEQFF | TGTGCCAGCAGCTTGGCGGGGAACCGCTACAATGAGCAGTTCTTC
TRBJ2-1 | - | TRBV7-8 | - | CASSLMSRVYNEQFF | TGTGCCAGCAGCTTAATGTCGAGGGTCTACAATGAGCAGTTCTTC
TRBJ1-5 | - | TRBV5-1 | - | CASSLGLNSNQPQHF | TGCGCCAGCAGCCTTGGACTGAATAGCAATCAGCCCCAGCATTTT
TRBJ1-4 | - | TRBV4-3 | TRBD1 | CASSQVLSTGSNEKLFF | TGCGCCAGCAGCCAAGTGCTGTCGACAGGGTCAAATGAAAAACTGTTTTTT
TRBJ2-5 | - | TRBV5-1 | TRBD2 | CASSETSGKETQYF | TGCGCCAGCTCGGAGACTAGCGGGAAAGAGACCCAGTACTTC
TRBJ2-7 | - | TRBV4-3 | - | CASSQGIAYGYEQYF | TGCGCCAGCAGCCAAGGAATTGCGTACGGCTACGAGCAGTACTTC
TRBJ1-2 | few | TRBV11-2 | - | CASSSIKDSRDGYTF | TGTGCCAGCAGCTCAATCAAAGACAGTCGAGATGGCTACACCTTC
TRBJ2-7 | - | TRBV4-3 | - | CASSQFSGSYYEQYF | TGCGCCAGCAGCCAATTTTCGGGCTCATACTACGAGCAGTACTTC
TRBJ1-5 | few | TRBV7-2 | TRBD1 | CASSMGQGAFGQPQHF | TGTGCCAGCAGCATGGGACAGGGGGCGTTCGGTCAGCCCCAGCATTTT
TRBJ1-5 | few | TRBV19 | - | CASSIDLRTLSQHF | TGTGCCAGTAGTATAGATCTGCGGACTTTGTCCCAGCATTTT
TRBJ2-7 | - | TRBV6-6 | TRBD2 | CASSYSGTNSYEQYF | TGTGCCAGCAGTTACAGCGGGACCAATTCCTACGAGCAGTACTTC
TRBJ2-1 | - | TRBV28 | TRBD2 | CASSLGIAGLNEQFF | TGTGCCAGCAGTTTGGGGATAGCGGGGCTCAATGAGCAGTTCTTC
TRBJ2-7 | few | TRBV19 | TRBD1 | CASSTRDRLYEQYF | TGTGCCAGTAGTACCAGGGACAGACTCTACGAGCAGTACTTC
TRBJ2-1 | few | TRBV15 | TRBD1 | CATRSQGADRRYNEQFF | TGTGCCACCAGGTCTCAGGGGGCGGACAGGCGTTACAATGAGCAGTTCTTC
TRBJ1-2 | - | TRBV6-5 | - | CASSSPVENGYTF | TGTGCCAGCAGTTCCCCCGTGGAGAATGGCTACACCTTC
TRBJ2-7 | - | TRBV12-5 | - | CASGLAPTSLYEQYF | TGTGCTAGTGGTTTGGCCCCCACTTCCCTCTACGAGCAGTACTTC
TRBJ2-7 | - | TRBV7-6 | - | CASSLTRDSHEQYF | TGTGCCAGCAGCTTAACCCGGGACTCTCACGAGCAGTACTTC
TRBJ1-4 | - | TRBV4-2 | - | CASSQAGGYEKLFF | TGTGCCAGCAGCCAAGCTGGGGGTTACGAAAAACTGTTTTTT
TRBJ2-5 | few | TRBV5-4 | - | CASSLGLQKQETQYF | TGTGCCAGCAGCTTAGGTTTACAGAAACAAGAGACCCAGTACTTC
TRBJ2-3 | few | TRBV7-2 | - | CASSLLPRGAQGTDTQYF | TGTGCCAGCAGCTTACTACCAAGGGGGGCGCAGGGCACAGATACGCAGTATTTT
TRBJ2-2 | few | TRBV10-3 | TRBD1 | CAIRVGTGDTGELFF | TGTGCCATTAGAGTTGGGACAGGGGACACCGGGGAGCTGTTTTTT